The 10 T cell receptor beta chains listed next were all sequenced from one sample in a study of T cell changes during pregnancy in multiple sclerosis. Assay used: immunoSEQ multiplex PCR; TCRdb lists only in-frame clones, some missing. The table records fewer than 75,000 clones, roughly nine tenths of them present only once. The specimen comprised peripheral blood, sampled in the second trimester of pregnancy. These receptors were collected from a female donor with multiple sclerosis, enrolled in a pregnancy study.

The gene calls are TRBV6-5 and TRBJ2-7, with TRBD1 identical over 7 bases. There are 14 residues in the CDR3. Germline-derived CDR1 and CDR2 are MNHEY and SVGAGI. V trimming: 6 bases; J trimming: 0 bases; junction bases outside the gene matches: 5. The CDR3 DNA is TGTGCCAGCAGGACAGGGTATGCCTCCTACGAGCAGTACTTC. Translated: CASRTGYASYEQYF.

The rearrangement links TRBV18 to TRBJ1-1, with 8 positions matching TRBD1. Looked up from germline, CDR1 is KGHSH and CDR2 is LQKENI. This CDR3 region has 17 residues. J was trimmed by 0 bases and V by 0 bases; bases with no gene match: 6. CDR3 residues: CASSPPGGQAMNTEAFF. In nucleotides, the CDR3 is TGTGCCAGCTCACCACCGGGGGGACAGGCGATGAACACTGAAGCTTTCTTT. The full variable domain, its missing parts supplied by reference TRBV18 and TRBJ1-1, is NAGVMQNPRHLVRRRGQEARLRCSPMKGHSHVYWYRQLPEEGLKFMVYLQKENIIDESGMPKERFSAEFPKEGPSILRIQQVVRGDSAAYFCASSPPGGQAMNTEAFFGQGTRLTVV.

This chain connects TRBV30 to TRBJ1-1; TRBD1 matches at 7 bases. This CDR3 has 13 residues. J was trimmed by 4 bases and V by 4 bases; bases with no gene match: 6. Germline V gene lookup returns CDR1 GTSNPN and CDR2 SVGIG (reference sequence). The chain's CDR3 is CAWKGAFFTEAFF. In DNA form, the CDR3 reads TGTGCCTGGAAGGGGGCGTTTTTCACTGAAGCTTTCTTT.

The chain joins TRBV30 to TRBJ1-5, with a weak D call TRBD1 (6 bases). This CDR3 comprises 19 residues. Germline CDR1 is GTSNPN and CDR2 is SVGIG (reference sequence). V lost 2 bases and J lost 0, with 23 bases in between. The CDR3 DNA is TGTGCCTGGAGTAAAGACAGGACCTACCGGCGGTATAGCAATCAGCCCCAGCATTTT. This sequence encodes CAWSKDRTYRRYSNQPQHF.

In DNA form, the CDR3 reads TGTGCCTGGAGAAGCGGGGGGTACCGAGGGACCCAGTACTTC. Its translation is CAWRSGGYRGTQYF. This sequence joins TRBV30 and TRBJ2-5; 9 bases agree with TRBD2. V trimming: 3 bases; J trimming: 7 bases; junction bases outside the gene matches: 9. This CDR3 contains 14 residues. Germline-derived CDR1 and CDR2 are GTSNPN and SVGIG (reference sequence).

A remark on this clone: Other DNA sequences in the same sample also yield this CDR3. The rearrangement uses TRBV6-5 and TRBJ1-1; 7 bases match TRBD1. The CDR3 consists of 13 residues. V was pared by 5 bases and J by 4 bases, with 4 bases of the junction left unmatched. Per germline, CDR1 MNHEY and CDR2 SVGAGI. The CDR3 DNA sequence: TGTGCCAGCAGTCGACAGGGCCCCACTGAAGCTTTCTTT. It specifies CASSRQGPTEAFF.

The chain has TRBV9 and TRBJ2-7; 8 bases map to TRBD1. Looked up from germline, CDR1 is SGDLS and CDR2 is YYNGEE. J lost 6 bases, V lost 0 bases, and 5 bases had no gene match. This CDR3 is built from 14 residues. Here the CDR3 reads CASSVGQGTGEQYF. The CDR3, as DNA: TGTGCCAGCAGCGTAGGGCAGGGGACAGGCGAGCAGTACTTC.

V is TRBV29-1 and J is TRBJ2-7; the match to TRBD1 covers 10 bases. Germline V CDR1 and CDR2: SQVTM, ANQGSEA. CDR3 length equals 14 residues. V lost 4 bases, J lost 4 bases, and 7 bases stayed unmatched. The CDR3 DNA reads TGCAGCGTTGCCCTGGGACAGGGGCTTTACGAGCAGTACTTC. This sequence encodes CSVALGQGLYEQYF.

V usage is TRBV4-1 and J usage is TRBJ2-7; 7 bases are a match to TRBD2. Looked up from germline, CDR1 is MGHRA and CDR2 is YSYEKL. The CDR3 is made up of 15 amino acids. Trimming took 0 bases from V and 3 from J; bases not matched to a gene: 5. The CDR3 spells CASSQDPGRDYEQYF. CDR3 nucleotides: TGCGCCAGCAGCCAAGACCCAGGGAGGGACTACGAGCAGTACTTC.

V is TRBV30 and J is TRBJ2-1; 10 positions agree with TRBD2. V trimming: 3 bases; J trimming: 2 bases; junction bases outside the gene matches: 7. CDR1 GTSNPN and CDR2 SVGIG come from the germline V gene (reference sequence). The CDR3 spans 16 residues. In nucleotides, the CDR3 is TGTGCCTGGAGCGATTCTAGCGGGGGCACCTACAATGAGCAGTTCTTC. Amino acid sequence: CAWSDSSGGTYNEQFF. The full variable domain, in which reference TRBV30 and TRBJ2-1 provide the parts outside the CDR3, is SQTIHQWPATLVQPVGSPLSLECTVEGTSNPNLYWYRQAAGRGLQLLFYSVGIGQISSEVPQNLSASRPQDRQFILSSKKLLLSDSGFYLCAWSDSSGGTYNEQFFGPGTRLTVL.